The clone carrying this T cell receptor beta chain occurred a few times. This CDR3 region has 17 residues. V was shortened by 2 bases and J by 1 base, with 17 bases between the two germline ends. Germline V gene sequence: CDR1 KGHSH, CDR2 LQKENI. The sample comes from a study of CD8 T cells in ankylosing spondylitis. TCRdb re-called the 5' RACE reads with MiXCR, one entry per CDR3 protein. The data hold under 300,000 distinct CDR3 sequences, with about 10% observed a single time. The rearrangement uses TRBV18 and TRBJ1-1; D is perhaps TRBD1 (6 bases). The sequencing input was blood, either unsorted or a sorted T cell fraction (not recorded which). This receptor was identified in a male donor with ankylosing spondylitis or in good health (not recorded which). This CDR3 is CASSPVQGNIWNTEAFF. The CDR3 coding sequence is TGTGCCAGCTCACCAGTACAGGGAAATATTTGGAACACTGAAGCTTTCTTT.